The table lists the clone carrying this T cell receptor (beta chain) with many counts. Its antigen is unidentified. This CDR3 is 11 amino acids long. Germline-derived CDR1 and CDR2 are SGHVS and FNYEAQ. With 5 bases removed from V and 5 bases from J, the gap between germline ends came to 7 bases. The data are from a study of T-cell reconstitution after alpha-beta-depleted transplantation in children. Unique molecular identifiers were incorporated when the TCRbeta library was constructed. From the PCR reads, TCRdb called clonotypes with MiXCR, one entry per CDR3 protein. Here the sample spans over 120,000 distinct CDR3 sequences, roughly 8.8% being singletons. Study conclusions and caveats: Some patients' high day-60 TCRbeta diversity was attributed to recipient cells surviving conditioning. At one year after transplant, newly produced T cells mostly accounted for T-cell counts and diversity. The study reportedly traced alpha-beta T cells about two months after transplant to several hundred expanded graft clones.

The clonotype originates from a female patient aged 2-15 years who had a stem cell transplant for congenital amegakaryocytic thrombocytopenia, so the T cells may come from the graft donor. Sequences were derived from PBMCs, mostly from graft donor cells, sampled 180 days after TCRalphabeta/CD19-depleted stem cell transplant. The chain couples TRBV7-6 to TRBJ2-7; the D is unclear. In DNA, the CDR3 is TGTGCCAGCAGCACCGGCGACGAGCAGTACTTC. Its translation: CASSTGDEQYF.